Below are 27 T cell receptor beta chains sequenced from a single sample in a study of shared clonotypes between healthy human individuals. Data came from immunoSEQ multiplex PCR; TCRdb stores just in-frame clones and leaves some out. The sample has 490,000 or so clones, 79% seen once. Sequencing used PBMCs. The receptors were sampled from a woman between 40 and 55 years old in good health. Some clones in this sample may be carry-over from other donors' samples.

J is TRBJ1-5 and V is TRBV19; the match to TRBD1 covers 9 bases. V dropped 1 base and J dropped 5; count of bases not matched to a gene: 3. Germline CDR1 is LNHDA and CDR2 is SQIVND (reference sequence). The CDR3 runs to 15 residues. Here the CDR3 reads CASSIGRDRDQPQHF. The CDR3 DNA is TGTGCCAGTAGTATAGGAAGGGACAGGGATCAGCCCCAGCATTTT.

The chain is built from TRBV6-6 and TRBJ1-2; D might be TRBD1 (5 bases). CDR3 length: 16 residues. Trimming removed 4 bases at V and 6 bases at J, with 21 bases between. From germline, CDR1 is MNHNY and CDR2 SVGAGI (reference sequence). The CDR3 coding sequence is TGTGCCAGCAGTTCGGTAGGGAGGAACAGGATCGATGGCTACACCTTC. It translates to CASSSVGRNRIDGYTF.

This chain links TRBV30 with TRBJ1-2, with D possibly being TRBD1 (5 bases). Germline V CDR1 and CDR2: GTSNPN, SVGIG (reference sequence). The CDR3 runs to 13 residues. V was cut by 0 bases and J by 6 bases, with 11 bases left in between. For the CDR3, the DNA is TGTGCCTGGAGTGTCCAGGAAGGGGATGGCTACACCTTC. This codes for CAWSVQEGDGYTF.

The V and J genes are TRBV30 and TRBJ2-6, with unresolved D. Trimming left V 0 bases short and J 0 bases short, with 12 bases between. The CDR3 runs 17 residues. Germline V gene sequence: CDR1 GTSNPN, CDR2 SVGIG (reference sequence). CDR3 DNA sequence: TGTGCCTGGAGTGTACGAATAGGCCTCTCTGGGGCCAACGTCCTGACTTTC. This sequence encodes CAWSVRIGLSGANVLTF. Complete variable domain (other parts from reference TRBV30 and TRBJ2-6): SQTIHQWPATLVQPVGSPLSLECTVEGTSNPNLYWYRQAAGRGLQLLFYSVGIGQISSEVPQNLSASRPQDRQFILSSKKLLLSDSGFYLCAWSVRIGLSGANVLTFGAGSRLTVL.

This clone was seen a handful of times. The chain joins TRBV9 to TRBJ2-2; D is unresolved. CDR1 is SGDLS and CDR2 is YYNGEE in the germline V gene. V lost 4 bases and J lost 1, with 11 bases in between. The CDR3 spans 15 residues. The CDR3 DNA is TGTGCCAGCAGCCCACCCCCCGGGAACACCGGGGAGCTGTTTTTT. It is translated as CASSPPPGNTGELFF.

The V call is TRBV4-1, the J call TRBJ2-7; weak D call: TRBD1 (6 bases). The V and J ends lost 3 bases and 6 bases respectively, with 15 bases between them. Germline V lookup: CDR1 MGHRA, CDR2 YSYEKL. This CDR3 region has 14 residues. In DNA form, the CDR3 reads TGCGCCAGCAGCCAGCCCCGACAGGCAGTCGAGCAGTACTTC. Protein: CASSQPRQAVEQYF.

This chain joins TRBV4-3 and TRBJ1-4; unclear D gene. Germline loops: CDR1 LGHNA, CDR2 YSLEER. CDR3 length: 15 residues. The ends were cut back, 0 bases at V and 5 bases at J, with 10 bases in the middle. The CDR3 DNA reads TGCGCCAGCAGCCAAGATCGCATGGGGAATGAAAAACTGTTTTTT. Translation gives CASSQDRMGNEKLFF.

CDR3 loop: CASSEYEAGVSSPLHF. CDR3 nucleotide sequence: TGTGCCAGCAGTGAATACGAGGCGGGGGTTTCATCACCCCTCCACTTT. The V call is TRBV25-1, the J call TRBJ1-6, with a weak D call TRBD1 (5 bases). CDR3 size: 16 residues. Germline CDR1 reads MGHDK; CDR2 reads SYGVNS. V was shortened by 0 bases and J by 10 bases, with 16 bases between the two germline ends.

This clone was detected once. This rearrangement joins TRBV11-2 to TRBJ2-2; D is unresolved. V lost 0 bases and J 6 bases, leaving 8 bases between the germline ends. CDR1 and CDR2 (germline): SGHAT, FQNNGV. The CDR3 runs to 14 residues. The CDR3 region is CASSLEVYPGELFF. DNA of the CDR3: TGTGCCAGCAGCTTAGAGGTCTATCCCGGGGAGCTGTTTTTT.

The gene calls are TRBV19 and TRBJ1-2, with a tentative D call TRBD1 (5 bases). The CDR3 consists of 14 residues. V shed 10 bases and J shed 0 bases, with 15 bases lying between them. Germline CDR1 reads LNHDA; CDR2 reads SQIVND (reference sequence). CDR3 coding DNA: TGTGCCACCAGGGAACAGTCTGCTAACTATGGCTACACCTTC. Its protein is CATREQSANYGYTF.

This clone was found a few times. This sequence joins TRBV7-8 and TRBJ2-5, with a weak D call TRBD1 (6 bases). This CDR3 contains 14 residues. V was shortened by 4 bases and J by 3 bases, with 12 bases between the two germline ends. Per the germline V gene, CDR1 is SGHVS and CDR2 is FQNEAQ. The DNA of the CDR3 is TGTGCCAGCAGCTCCCACCGGACAGAAGAGACCCAGTACTTC. Translation gives CASSSHRTEETQYF.

V and J are TRBV7-2 and TRBJ2-1; D may be TRBD1 or TRBD2 (6 bases each). The germline CDR1 and CDR2 sequences are SGHTA and FQGNSA. Trimming took 6 bases from V and 5 from J, leaving 8 bases between them. The CDR3 is 12 amino acids. In DNA form, the CDR3 reads TGTGCCAGCAGGAGGGGGGACAATGAGCAGTTCTTC. Residues: CASRRGDNEQFF. The whole variable domain, filled in from reference TRBV7-2 and TRBJ2-1, reads GAGVSQSPSNKVTEKGKDVELRCDPISGHTALYWYRQSLGQGLEFLIYFQGNSAPDKSGLPSDRFSAERTGGSVSTLTIQRTQQEDSAVYLCASRRGDNEQFFGPGTRLTVL.

The gene calls are TRBV28 and TRBJ2-7; no firm D call. The CDR3 extends over 13 amino acids. Germline loops: CDR1 MDHEN, CDR2 SYDVKM. V dropped 3 bases and J dropped 5 bases, with 11 bases sitting between them. DNA for the CDR3: TGTGCCAGCAGTTTCCCGGGTCCACACGAGCAGTACTTC. Amino acid sequence: CASSFPGPHEQYF.

The genes are TRBV5-4 and TRBJ2-7; 8 nucleotides match TRBD1. This CDR3 has 16 amino acids. The germline V gene encodes CDR1 SGHNT and CDR2 YYREEE (reference sequence). After removal of 4 bases from V and 5 bases from J, the junction contained 14 bases not matched to a gene. The CDR3 sequence: CASSRTAGTGSDEQYF. CDR3 sequence (DNA): TGTGCCAGCAGCCGTACCGCCGGGACAGGATCCGACGAGCAGTACTTC.

The CDR3 nucleotides read TGTGCCAGTATGGGACAAAGAAGCAATGAGCAGTTCTTC. Protein: CASMGQRSNEQFF. The chain has TRBV19 and TRBJ2-1; TRBD1 is a possible D gene (6 bases). This CDR3 comprises 13 residues. The germline V gene has CDR1 LNHDA and CDR2 SQIVND (reference sequence). The V end was cut by 7 bases, the J end by 6 bases, with 13 bases between.

This clone has just a few counts. The V gene is TRBV6-1, the J gene TRBJ1-5; a possible D gene is TRBD1 (6 bases). Germline V lookup: CDR1 MNHNS, CDR2 SASEGT. This CDR3 is built from 16 residues. V was pared by 3 bases and J by 4 bases, with 16 bases between. CDR3 DNA sequence: TGTGCCAGCAGTGAGAGGACAGTTGCATTTAATCAGCCCCAGCATTTT. Translating gives CASSERTVAFNQPQHF.

This chain joins TRBV7-6 and TRBJ2-2, with TRBD2 identical over 7 bases. After removal of 0 bases from V and 5 bases from J, the junction contained 0 bases not matched to a gene. In germline, CDR1 is SGHVS, CDR2 FNYEAQ. The CDR3 sequence is 14 residues long. This chain's CDR3 is CASSLAGGTGELFF. The DNA for the CDR3 is TGTGCCAGCAGCTTAGCCGGGGGGACCGGGGAGCTGTTTTTT.

V gene TRBV28 combines with J gene TRBJ2-7; 7 bases map to TRBD1. Germline V gene data show CDR1 as MDHEN and CDR2 as SYDVKM. This CDR3 is 14 amino acids long. J gave up 1 base and V 4 bases, and 4 bases lay outside the gene matches. The CDR3 sequence is CASSSPGQSYEQYF. The CDR3 DNA sequence: TGTGCCAGCAGTTCCCCGGGACAGTCCTACGAGCAGTACTTC.

CDR3 coding DNA: TGTGCCAGCAGCCAAGATCGGGGGGGGGAGAACACTGAAGCTTTCTTT. Amino acids: CASSQDRGGENTEAFF. J is TRBJ1-1 and V is TRBV14, with D perhaps TRBD1 (5 bases). Trimming took off 0 bases at V and 1 base at J, with 12 bases between the two ends. CDR1 and CDR2 (germline): SGHDN, FVKESK. There are 16 residues in the CDR3.

This chain connects TRBV4-2 to TRBJ1-2; 8 nucleotides line up with TRBD1. The CDR3 has 16 amino acids. The V gene's germline CDR1 is LGHNA and CDR2 YNFKEQ. After removal of 0 bases from V and 3 bases from J, the junction contained 6 bases not matched to a gene. The CDR3 loop is CASSQDGQGAYYGYTF. CDR3 nucleotides: TGTGCCAGCAGCCAAGATGGGCAGGGGGCATACTATGGCTACACCTTC.

Turning to this clone: The conserved final phenylalanine or tryptophan is absent from the CDR3, which likely points to a read error. J is TRBJ2-7 and V is TRBV6-5; 13 positions agree with TRBD2. Germline trimming cut 5 bases from V and 5 bases from J; bases unmatched to any gene: 6. Germline CDR1 is MNHEY and CDR2 is SVGAGI. This CDR3 contains 15 residues. The CDR3, as DNA: TGTGCCAGCAGTCCTGGACTAGCGGGAGTTCACGAGCAGTACTTA. It encodes CASSPGLAGVHEQYL.

This chain uses TRBV14 with TRBJ1-1; TRBD1 matches 11 bases. Germline CDR1 is SGHDN and CDR2 is FVKESK. The CDR3 has 17 amino acids. Trimming cost V 8 bases and J 5 bases; bases outside gene matches: 16. The CDR3 DNA sequence: TGTGCCAGCGGTGAGGCCGGGACAGGGGGTAGTAGGACTGAAGCTTTCTTT. Its protein product is CASGEAGTGGSRTEAFF.

The chain has TRBV15 and TRBJ2-1, with D perhaps matching TRBD2 (5 bases). The CDR3 length is 17 residues. The V end was cut by 0 bases, the J end by 10 bases, with 22 bases between. The V gene's germline CDR1 is LNHNV and CDR2 YYDKDF (reference sequence). CDR3 coding DNA: TGTGCCACCAGCAGAGATTCAGGCACTAGTACTCAGTGGGAGCAGTTCTTC. It codes for CATSRDSGTSTQWEQFF.

The chain is built from TRBV10-3 and TRBJ1-5; TRBD1 is a possible D gene (6 bases). The CDR3 has 13 amino acids. Germline CDR1 reads ENHRY; CDR2 reads SYGVKD. Trimming stripped 6 bases from V and 6 bases from J, with 12 bases between. This chain's CDR3 is CAIRGGLFQPQHF. CDR3 in DNA: TGTGCCATCAGAGGGGGATTATTTCAGCCCCAGCATTTT.

The chain has TRBV9 and TRBJ2-2, with 7 bases matching TRBD1. The CDR3 covers 17 residues. V was clipped by 3 bases and J by 3 bases; unmatched bases: 11. The germline CDR1 and CDR2 sequences are SGDLS and YYNGEE. The DNA of the CDR3 is TGTGCCAGCAGCGAACGCCCGGGACAGATGCACACCGGGGAGCTGTTTTTT. This encodes CASSERPGQMHTGELFF.

As for this clone: The junction departs from the called germline gene at one end, perhaps through a read error. Other DNA variants within this sample encode the same CDR3. The V gene is TRBV11-1, the J gene TRBJ2-5; D is unclear. CDR1 is SGHAT, CDR2 FQDESV, per germline (reference sequence). The CDR3 loop spans 14 amino acids. In DNA form, the CDR3 reads TGTGCAAGCAGCTTTTCCGGCGGCCAAGAGACCCAGTACTTC. Translation gives CASSFSGGQETQYF.

The V gene is TRBV16, the J gene TRBJ2-7; no clear D gene. From germline, CDR1 is KGHSY and CDR2 FQNENV. This CDR3 comprises 15 residues. V was clipped by 0 bases and J by 2 bases, with 11 bases between them. The CDR3 DNA follows: TGTGCCAGCAGCCAATCCCAAGGAGTCACCTACGAGCAGTACTTC. Residues: CASSQSQGVTYEQYF.